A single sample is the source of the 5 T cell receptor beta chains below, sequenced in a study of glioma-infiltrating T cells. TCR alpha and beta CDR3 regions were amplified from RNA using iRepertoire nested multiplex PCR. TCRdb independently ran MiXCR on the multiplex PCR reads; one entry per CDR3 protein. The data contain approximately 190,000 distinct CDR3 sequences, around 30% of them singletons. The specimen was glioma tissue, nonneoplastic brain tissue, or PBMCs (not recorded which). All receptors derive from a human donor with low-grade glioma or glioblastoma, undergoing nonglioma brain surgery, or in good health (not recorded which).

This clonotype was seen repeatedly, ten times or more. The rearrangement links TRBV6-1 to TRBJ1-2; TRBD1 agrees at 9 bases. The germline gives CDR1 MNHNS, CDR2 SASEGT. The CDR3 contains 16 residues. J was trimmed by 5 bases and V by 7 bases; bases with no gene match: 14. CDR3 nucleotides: TGTGCCAGCATTCCCGCACCATCGACAGGGGGGTATGGCTACACCTTC. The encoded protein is CASIPAPSTGGYGYTF.

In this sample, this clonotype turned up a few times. CDR3 DNA sequence: TGTGCCAGTAGTCGACGTGAGGCCCCCTTAGGCAATGAGCAGTTCTTC. Translating it yields CASSRREAPLGNEQFF. The gene calls are TRBV19 and TRBJ2-1; D ambiguous. The germline gives CDR1 LNHDA, CDR2 SQIVND (reference sequence). V lost 5 bases and J 6 bases, leaving 20 bases between the germline ends. CDR3 length: 16 residues.

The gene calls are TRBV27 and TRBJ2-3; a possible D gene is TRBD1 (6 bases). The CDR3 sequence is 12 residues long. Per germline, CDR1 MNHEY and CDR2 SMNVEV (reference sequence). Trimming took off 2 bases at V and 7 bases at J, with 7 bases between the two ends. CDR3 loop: CASSLRGYTQYF. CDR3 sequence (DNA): TGTGCCAGCAGTTTAAGGGGGTATACGCAGTATTTT.

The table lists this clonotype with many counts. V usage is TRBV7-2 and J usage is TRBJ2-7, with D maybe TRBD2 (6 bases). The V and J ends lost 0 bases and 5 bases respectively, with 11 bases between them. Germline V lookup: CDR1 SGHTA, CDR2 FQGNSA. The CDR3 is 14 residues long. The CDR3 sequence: CASSLAIQRDEQYF. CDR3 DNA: TGTGCCAGCAGCTTAGCCATCCAGCGGGACGAGCAGTACTTC. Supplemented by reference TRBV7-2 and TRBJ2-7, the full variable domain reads GAGVSQSPSNKVTEKGKDVELRCDPISGHTALYWYRQSLGQGLEFLIYFQGNSAPDKSGLPSDRFSAERTGGSVSTLTIQRTQQEDSAVYLCASSLAIQRDEQYFGPGTRLTVT.

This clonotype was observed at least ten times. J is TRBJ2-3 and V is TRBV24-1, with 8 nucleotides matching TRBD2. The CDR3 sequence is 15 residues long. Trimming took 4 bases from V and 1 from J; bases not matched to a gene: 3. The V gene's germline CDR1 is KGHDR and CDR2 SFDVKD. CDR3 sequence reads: CATSDPGLGTDTQYF. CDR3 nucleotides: TGTGCCACCAGTGACCCGGGACTAGGCACAGATACGCAGTATTTT.